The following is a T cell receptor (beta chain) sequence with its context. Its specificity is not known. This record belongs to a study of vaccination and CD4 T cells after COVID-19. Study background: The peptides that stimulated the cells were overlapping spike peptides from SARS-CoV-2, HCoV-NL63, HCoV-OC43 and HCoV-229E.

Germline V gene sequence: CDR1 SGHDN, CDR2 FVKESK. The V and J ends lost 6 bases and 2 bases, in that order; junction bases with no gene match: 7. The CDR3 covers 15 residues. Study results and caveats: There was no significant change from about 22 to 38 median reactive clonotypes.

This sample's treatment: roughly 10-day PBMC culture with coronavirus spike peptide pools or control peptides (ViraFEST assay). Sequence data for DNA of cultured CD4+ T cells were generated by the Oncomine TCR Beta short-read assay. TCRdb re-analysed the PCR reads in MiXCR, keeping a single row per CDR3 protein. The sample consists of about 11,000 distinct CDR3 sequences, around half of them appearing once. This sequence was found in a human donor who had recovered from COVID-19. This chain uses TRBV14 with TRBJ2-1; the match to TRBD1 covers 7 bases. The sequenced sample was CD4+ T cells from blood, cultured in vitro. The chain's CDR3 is CASSPRGTTYNEQFF. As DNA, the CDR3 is TGTGCCAGCAGTCCCAGGGGGACGACCTACAATGAGCAGTTCTTC.